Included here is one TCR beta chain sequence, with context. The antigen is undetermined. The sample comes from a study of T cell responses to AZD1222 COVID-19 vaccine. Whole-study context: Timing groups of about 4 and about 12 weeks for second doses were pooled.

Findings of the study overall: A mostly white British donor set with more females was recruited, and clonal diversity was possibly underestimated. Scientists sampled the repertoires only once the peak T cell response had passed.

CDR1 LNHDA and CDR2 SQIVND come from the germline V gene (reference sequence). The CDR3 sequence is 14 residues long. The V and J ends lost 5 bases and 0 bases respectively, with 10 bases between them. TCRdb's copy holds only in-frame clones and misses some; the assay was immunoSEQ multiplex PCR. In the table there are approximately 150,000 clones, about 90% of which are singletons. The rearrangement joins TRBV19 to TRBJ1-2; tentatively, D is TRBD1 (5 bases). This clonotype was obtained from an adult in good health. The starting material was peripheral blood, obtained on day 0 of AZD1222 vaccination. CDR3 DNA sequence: TGTGCCAGTAGTCCCGGGACGACTAACTATGGCTACACCTTC. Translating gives CASSPGTTNYGYTF.